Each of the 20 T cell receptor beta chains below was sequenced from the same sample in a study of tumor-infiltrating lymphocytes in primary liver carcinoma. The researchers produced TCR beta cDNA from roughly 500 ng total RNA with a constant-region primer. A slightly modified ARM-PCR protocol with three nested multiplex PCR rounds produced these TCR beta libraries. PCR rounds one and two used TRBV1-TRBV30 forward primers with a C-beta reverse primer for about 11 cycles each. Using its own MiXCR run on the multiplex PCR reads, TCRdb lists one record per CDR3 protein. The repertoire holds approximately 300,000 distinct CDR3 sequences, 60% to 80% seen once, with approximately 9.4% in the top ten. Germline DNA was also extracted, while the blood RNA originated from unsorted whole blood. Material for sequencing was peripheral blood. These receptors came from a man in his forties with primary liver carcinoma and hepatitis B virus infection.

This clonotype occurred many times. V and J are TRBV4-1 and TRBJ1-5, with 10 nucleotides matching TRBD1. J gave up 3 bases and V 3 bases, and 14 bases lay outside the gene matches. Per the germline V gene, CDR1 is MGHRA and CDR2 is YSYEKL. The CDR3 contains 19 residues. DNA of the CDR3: TGCGCCAGCAGCCATTCTTCCGGGACAGGGGTGGGTAACAATCAGCCCCAGCATTTT. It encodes CASSHSSGTGVGNNQPQHF.

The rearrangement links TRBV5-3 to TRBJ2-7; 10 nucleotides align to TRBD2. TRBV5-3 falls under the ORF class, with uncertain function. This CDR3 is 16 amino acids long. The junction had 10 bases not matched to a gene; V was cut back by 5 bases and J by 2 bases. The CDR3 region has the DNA TGTGCCAGAAGGTACGCCGGGACTAGCGAAACCTACGAGCAGTACTTC. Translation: CARRYAGTSETYEQYF.

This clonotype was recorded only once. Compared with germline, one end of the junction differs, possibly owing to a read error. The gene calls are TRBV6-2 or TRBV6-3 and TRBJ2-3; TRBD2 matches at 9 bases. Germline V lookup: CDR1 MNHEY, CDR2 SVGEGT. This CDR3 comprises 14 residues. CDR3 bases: TGTGCCAGTCTCTTAGCGGGAGAGATCGATACACAGTATTTT. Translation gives CASLLAGEIDTQYF.

Here the CDR3 DNA reads TGTGCCTGGAGTAGACAGGGGGCTGAGCCCCAGCATTTT. Protein: CAWSRQGAEPQHF. This chain uses TRBV30 with TRBJ1-5; 10 bases map to TRBD1. Germline V CDR1 and CDR2: GTSNPN, SVGIG (reference sequence). The trim removed 2 bases at V and 8 bases at J, leaving 3 bases unmatched. This CDR3 region has 13 residues.

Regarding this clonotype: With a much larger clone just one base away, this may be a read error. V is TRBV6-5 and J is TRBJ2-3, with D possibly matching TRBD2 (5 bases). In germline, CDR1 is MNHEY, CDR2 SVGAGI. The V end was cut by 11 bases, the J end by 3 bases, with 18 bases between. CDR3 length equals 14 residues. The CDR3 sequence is CAGKVGSGTDTQYF. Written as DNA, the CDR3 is TGTGCCGGCAAAGTTGGGAGCGGTACAGATACGCAGTATTTT.

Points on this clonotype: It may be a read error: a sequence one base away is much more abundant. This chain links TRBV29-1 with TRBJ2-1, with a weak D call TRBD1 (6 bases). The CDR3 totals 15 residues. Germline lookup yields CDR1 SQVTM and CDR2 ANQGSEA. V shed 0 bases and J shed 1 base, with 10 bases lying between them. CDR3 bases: TGCAGCGTTGAAGATGAGGGGGAGTCCTACAATGAGCAGTTCTTC. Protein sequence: CSVEDEGESYNEQFF.

The CDR3 DNA is TGTGCCAGCAGCTTGAACGGGGACGCCAAAGAGACCCAGTACTTC. This encodes CASSLNGDAKETQYF. The rearrangement uses TRBV5-4 and TRBJ2-5, with D possibly being TRBD1 or TRBD2 (5 bases each). The CDR3 is made up of 15 amino acids. CDR1 is SGHNT, CDR2 YYREEE, per germline (reference sequence). The V end was cut by 1 base, the J end by 3 bases, with 13 bases between.

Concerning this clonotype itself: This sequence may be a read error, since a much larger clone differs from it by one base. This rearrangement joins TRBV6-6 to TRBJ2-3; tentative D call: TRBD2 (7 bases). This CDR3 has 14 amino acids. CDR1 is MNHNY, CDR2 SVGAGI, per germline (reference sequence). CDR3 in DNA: TGTGCCAGCAGAGCTCCAGGGGAGGGTGATACGCGGTATTTT. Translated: CASRAPGEGDTRYF.

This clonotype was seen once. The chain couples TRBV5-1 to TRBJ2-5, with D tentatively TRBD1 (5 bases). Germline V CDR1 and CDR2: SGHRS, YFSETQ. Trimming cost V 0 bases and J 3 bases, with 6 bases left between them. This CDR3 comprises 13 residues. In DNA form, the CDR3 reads TGCGCCAGCAGCTTGGACAGGAAAGAGACCCAGTACTTC. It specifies CASSLDRKETQYF. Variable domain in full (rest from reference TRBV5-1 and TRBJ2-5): KAGVTQTPRYLIKTRGQQVTLSCSPISGHRSVSWYQQTPGQGLQFLFEYFSETQRNKGNFPGRFSGRQFSNSRSEMNVSTLELGDSALYLCASSLDRKETQYFGPGTRLLVL.

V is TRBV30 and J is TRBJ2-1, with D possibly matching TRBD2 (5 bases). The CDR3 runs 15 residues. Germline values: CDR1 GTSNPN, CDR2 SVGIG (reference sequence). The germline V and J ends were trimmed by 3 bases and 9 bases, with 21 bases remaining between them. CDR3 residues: CAWSLGVGGPGEQFF. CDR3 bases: TGTGCCTGGAGCCTCGGAGTAGGAGGTCCGGGTGAGCAGTTCTTC.

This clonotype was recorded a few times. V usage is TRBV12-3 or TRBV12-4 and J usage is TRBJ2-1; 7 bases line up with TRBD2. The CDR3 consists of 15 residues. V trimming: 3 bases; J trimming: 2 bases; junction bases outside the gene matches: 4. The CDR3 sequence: CASSFTGTTYNEQFF. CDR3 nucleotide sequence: TGTGCCAGCAGTTTTACCGGGACTACCTACAATGAGCAGTTCTTC.

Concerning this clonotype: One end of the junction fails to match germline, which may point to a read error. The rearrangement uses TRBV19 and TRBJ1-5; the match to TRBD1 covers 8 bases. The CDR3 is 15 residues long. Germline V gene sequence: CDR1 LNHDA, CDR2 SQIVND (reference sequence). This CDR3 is CTSRAGTGLNQPQHF. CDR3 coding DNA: TGTACCAGTAGAGCCGGGACAGGTCTCAATCAGCCCCAGCATTTT.

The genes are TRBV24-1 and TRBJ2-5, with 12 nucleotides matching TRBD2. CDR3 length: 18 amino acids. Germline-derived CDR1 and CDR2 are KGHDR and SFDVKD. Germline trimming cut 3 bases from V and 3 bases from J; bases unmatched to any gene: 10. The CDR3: CATSDNPRTSGKKETQYF. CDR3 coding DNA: TGTGCCACCAGTGATAACCCGAGGACTAGCGGGAAAAAAGAGACCCAGTACTTC.

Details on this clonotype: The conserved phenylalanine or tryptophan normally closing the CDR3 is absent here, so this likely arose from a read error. The CDR3 DNA reads TGTGCCAGCAGCCGACTGGGCGGTGGGGATATTCAGTACCTC. Protein sequence: CASSRLGGGDIQYL. This chain links TRBV11-1 with TRBJ2-4, with no clear D. Looked up from germline, CDR1 is SGHAT and CDR2 is FQDESV (reference sequence). This CDR3 is 14 amino acids long. V was pared by 5 bases and J by 10 bases, with 18 bases between.

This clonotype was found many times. DNA for the CDR3: TGTGCCAGCAGCTTAAGGACCCGCACAGATACGCAGTATTTT. Amino acid sequence: CASSLRTRTDTQYF. V and J are TRBV7-8 and TRBJ2-3; the D is unclear. The V end lost 2 bases, the J end lost 1 base, and 7 bases lay between the germline ends. Per the germline V gene, CDR1 is SGHVS and CDR2 is FQNEAQ. The CDR3 length is 14 residues.

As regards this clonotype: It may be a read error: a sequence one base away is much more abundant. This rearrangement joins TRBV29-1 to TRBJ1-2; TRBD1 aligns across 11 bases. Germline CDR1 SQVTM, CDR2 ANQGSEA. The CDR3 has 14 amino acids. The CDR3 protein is CSVAMTGQGAGYNF. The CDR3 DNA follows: TGCAGCGTGGCCATGACCGGACAGGGGGCCGGCTACAACTTC.

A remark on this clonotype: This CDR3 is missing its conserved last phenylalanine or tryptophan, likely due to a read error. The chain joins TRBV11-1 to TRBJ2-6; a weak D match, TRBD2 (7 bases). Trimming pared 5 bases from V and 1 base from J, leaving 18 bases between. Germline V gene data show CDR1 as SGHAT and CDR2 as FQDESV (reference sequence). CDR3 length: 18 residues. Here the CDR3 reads CASSSETSRGSGANVLTL. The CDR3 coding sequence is TGTGCCAGCAGCAGCGAGACTAGCAGGGGTTCTGGGGCCAACGTCCTGACTCTC.

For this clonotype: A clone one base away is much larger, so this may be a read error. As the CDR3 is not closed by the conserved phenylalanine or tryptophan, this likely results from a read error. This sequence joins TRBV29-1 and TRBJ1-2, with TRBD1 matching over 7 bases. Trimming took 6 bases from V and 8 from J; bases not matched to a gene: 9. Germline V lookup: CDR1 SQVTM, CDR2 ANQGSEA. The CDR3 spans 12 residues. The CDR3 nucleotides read TGCAGCGTCATGACAGGGAGGGAGGGCTACACCATC. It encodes CSVMTGREGYTI.

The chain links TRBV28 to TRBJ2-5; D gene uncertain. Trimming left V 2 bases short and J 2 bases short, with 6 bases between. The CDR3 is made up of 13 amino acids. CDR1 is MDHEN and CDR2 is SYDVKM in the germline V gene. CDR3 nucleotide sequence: TGTGCCAGCAGTTTACTGTCTCAAGAGACCCAGTACTTC. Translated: CASSLLSQETQYF.

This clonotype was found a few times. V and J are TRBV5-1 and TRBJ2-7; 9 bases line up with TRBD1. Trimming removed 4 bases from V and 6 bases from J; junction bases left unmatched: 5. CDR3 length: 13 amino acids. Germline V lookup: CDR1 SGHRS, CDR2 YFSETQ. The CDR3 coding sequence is TGCGCCAGCAGCGCCGGGACAGGGCGCGAGCAGTACTTC. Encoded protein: CASSAGTGREQYF.